What follows are 30 T cell receptor beta chains derived from one specimen sequenced in a study of T cell repertoires in cytomegalovirus infection. The antigens of these receptors remain unknown. Using its own MiXCR run on the reads, TCRdb lists one record per CDR3 protein. Altogether some 110,000 distinct CDR3 sequences are present, 10% being singletons, with the ten largest covering roughly 29%. The specimen sequenced was PBMCs, sequenced either directly or after in vitro stimulation (not recorded which). These receptors were taken from a human donor in good health (CMV status not recorded). Some clones in this sample may be carry-over from other donors' samples.

This clonotype was detected ten times or more. This sequence joins TRBV7-8 and TRBJ2-7; D perhaps matches TRBD2 (5 bases). In germline, CDR1 is SGHVS, CDR2 FQNEAQ. V lost 5 bases and J lost 1, with 18 bases in between. The CDR3 runs to 16 residues. The CDR3 coding sequence is TGTGCCAGCAGCAAAAGAAGGCCAACGGGGTCCTACGAGCAGTACGTC. This codes for CASSKRRPTGSYEQYV.

Many counts were recorded for this clonotype. This chain links TRBV6-2 or TRBV6-3 with TRBJ1-6; 7 bases fit TRBD1. V was clipped by 7 bases and J by 9 bases; unmatched bases: 15. The CDR3 runs to 16 residues. Per germline, CDR1 MNHEY and CDR2 SVGEGT. The CDR3 is CASNEARGRYFSPLHF. For the CDR3, the DNA is TGTGCCAGCAACGAGGCAAGGGGGCGGTATTTTTCACCCCTCCACTTT.

This clonotype came up many times. The V call is TRBV7-2, the J call TRBJ2-1; D possibly corresponds to TRBD2 (5 bases). CDR1 is SGHTA and CDR2 is FQGNSA in the germline V gene. The CDR3 totals 16 residues. V was clipped by 5 bases and J by 4 bases, with 18 bases between them. This CDR3 reads CASSPLSGGGYNEQFF. In nucleotides, the CDR3 is TGTGCCAGCAGCCCCCTGAGCGGAGGTGGGTACAATGAGCAGTTCTTC.

The chain uses TRBV19 and TRBJ1-3; weak D call: TRBD1 (5 bases). Germline loops: CDR1 LNHDA, CDR2 SQIVND (reference sequence). The CDR3 spans 16 residues. Trimming took 2 bases from V and 3 from J, leaving 14 bases between them. DNA of the CDR3: TGTGCCAGTAGTATATCTCCACAGGTTTTTGGAAACACCATATATTTT. It specifies CASSISPQVFGNTIYF.

This clonotype came up many times. The chain employs TRBV7-2 and TRBJ2-3, with D possibly TRBD1 on 6 matching bases. The CDR3 length is 16 residues. Trimming cost V 5 bases and J 4 bases, with 19 bases left between them. CDR1 and CDR2 (germline): SGHTA, FQGNSA. The CDR3 here is CASSPELGARPDTQYF. The CDR3 region has the DNA TGTGCCAGCAGCCCAGAGTTGGGGGCTCGCCCAGATACGCAGTATTTT.

This clonotype was found many times. This chain's CDR3 is CATSRAGQSSGNTIYF. CDR3 nucleotide sequence: TGTGCCACCAGCAGAGCCGGACAGAGCTCTGGAAACACCATATATTTT. The chain couples TRBV15 to TRBJ1-3; D perhaps matches TRBD1 (6 bases). Deletions cut 1 base from V and 0 bases from J, with 10 bases between. Germline V gene lookup returns CDR1 LNHNV and CDR2 YYDKDF (reference sequence). This CDR3 has 16 residues.

This clonotype showed up just once. This chain connects TRBV4-1 to TRBJ1-2; D gene uncertain. With 0 bases removed from V and 3 bases from J, the gap between germline ends came to 11 bases. Germline V gives CDR1 MGHRA, CDR2 YSYEKL. The CDR3 is 15 amino acids. The CDR3 nucleotides read TGCGCCAGCAGCCAAGAAGTCTCGGCGGACTATGGCTACACCTTC. It encodes CASSQEVSADYGYTF.

The chain joins TRBV20-1 to TRBJ1-4; D is undetermined. This CDR3 is built from 13 residues. Trimming took 3 bases from V and 6 from J, leaving 11 bases between them. CDR1 is DFQATT, CDR2 SNEGSKA, per germline (reference sequence). This chain's CDR3 is CSARRLDDEKLFF. For the CDR3, the DNA is TGCAGTGCTAGGAGACTGGACGATGAAAAACTGTTTTTT.

Only a few counts were recorded for this clonotype. This chain connects TRBV7-9 to TRBJ1-2, with a tentative D call TRBD1 (5 bases). CDR3 length: 13 amino acids. Germline V gene data show CDR1 as SEHNR and CDR2 as FQNEAQ (reference sequence). Trimming pared 5 bases from V and 5 bases from J, leaving 12 bases between. Here the CDR3 reads CASSLGTAYGYTF. The DNA of the CDR3 is TGTGCCAGCAGCCTCGGGACGGCTTATGGCTACACCTTC.

This clonotype occurred a few times. The gene calls are TRBV12-3 or TRBV12-4 and TRBJ2-1, with 10 bases lining up with TRBD2. J lost 8 bases, V lost 3 bases, and 10 bases had no gene match. This CDR3 has 16 residues. The CDR3 spells CASSFWLAGVMYEQFF. Here the CDR3 DNA reads TGTGCCAGCAGTTTTTGGCTAGCGGGAGTAATGTATGAGCAGTTCTTC.

The chain has TRBV20-1 and TRBJ2-5, with D tentatively TRBD2 (6 bases). The CDR3 runs to 14 residues. The germline V gene has CDR1 DFQATT and CDR2 SNEGSKA (reference sequence). The germline V and J ends were trimmed by 5 bases and 5 bases, with 18 bases remaining between them. Here the CDR3 reads CSASGLGRVETQYF. The DNA of the CDR3 is TGCAGTGCTTCGGGACTGGGTCGTGTGGAGACCCAGTACTTC.

This clonotype was counted at least ten times. The chain carries TRBV27 and TRBJ2-7; the D is unclear. V gave up 3 bases and J gave up 11 bases, with 11 bases separating them. The CDR3 has 11 residues. The germline V gene has CDR1 MNHEY and CDR2 SMNVEV (reference sequence). CDR3 nucleotides: TGTGCCAGCAGTTTCACCCCCCCCGAGTACGTC. Its protein product is CASSFTPPEYV.

This clonotype was recorded at least ten times. The genes are TRBV2 and TRBJ2-5; 9 bases fit TRBD2. J gave up 1 base and V 3 bases, and 12 bases lay outside the gene matches. CDR1 SNHLY and CDR2 FYNNEI come from the germline V gene. The CDR3 sequence is 18 residues long. In DNA, the CDR3 is TGTGCCAGCAGTGACCGGACTAGCGCCTCGTGGGTCCAAGAGACCCAGTACTTC. It encodes CASSDRTSASWVQETQYF.

This clonotype was picked up a small number of times. The chain carries TRBV4-1 and TRBJ2-5; D unresolved. CDR3 length equals 15 residues. CDR1 is MGHRA and CDR2 is YSYEKL in the germline V gene. V was shortened by 1 base and J by 5 bases, with 14 bases between the two germline ends. CDR3 sequence: CASSQAPLPWETQYF. In DNA, the CDR3 is TGCGCCAGCAGCCAAGCGCCCCTGCCTTGGGAGACCCAGTACTTC.

This clonotype has at least ten counts. The chain combines TRBV12-3 or TRBV12-4 with TRBJ1-2; TRBD1 matches at 7 bases. This CDR3 has 15 amino acids. Trimming at V came to 6 bases and at J to 3 bases, leaving 10 bases not matched to a gene. The CDR3 DNA sequence: TGTGCCAGCAGGGGGACAGTTGGTAGTGACTATGGCTACACCTTC. Translated, it gives CASRGTVGSDYGYTF.

This clonotype turned up a few times. This sequence joins TRBV5-1 and TRBJ2-2; D unresolved. The CDR3 totals 12 residues. CDR1 and CDR2 (germline): SGHRS, YFSETQ. Trimming shortened V by 5 bases and J by 10 bases, and 12 bases separated the two germline ends. Here the CDR3 reads CASSPAAPELFF. The CDR3 region has the DNA TGCGCCAGCAGTCCTGCGGCCCCGGAGCTGTTTTTT.

This clonotype was seen ten or more times. The rearrangement links TRBV25-1 to TRBJ2-7, with D unresolved. Trimming stripped 1 base from V and 3 bases from J, with 13 bases between. In germline, CDR1 is MGHDK, CDR2 SYGVNS. The CDR3 totals 15 residues. In DNA form, the CDR3 reads TGTGCCAGCAGTGAATCCCCCGGGTGTTGCTACGAGCAGTACGTC. It codes for CASSESPGCCYEQYV.

This clonotype has at least ten counts. The V and J genes are TRBV2 and TRBJ2-3; 13 bases align to TRBD2. Looked up from germline, CDR1 is SNHLY and CDR2 is FYNNEI. The junction had 5 bases not matched to a gene; V was cut back by 6 bases and J by 2 bases. The CDR3 has 16 residues. The DNA of the CDR3 is TGTGCCAGCAGCTTCGGGACTAGCGGGACCACAGATACGCAGTATTTT. This encodes CASSFGTSGTTDTQYF.

This clonotype was found many times. The chain recombines TRBV10-3 with TRBJ2-7; 8 bases fit TRBD2. CDR1 is ENHRY and CDR2 is SYGVKD in the germline V gene. CDR3 size: 15 residues. With V trimmed by 6 bases and J by 3 bases, 10 bases remained unmatched. CDR3: CAIRDLAGTLYEQYF. CDR3 nucleotides: TGTGCCATCAGGGATTTAGCGGGGACTCTCTACGAGCAGTACTTC.

Concerning this clonotype itself: Sequence at one end of the junction differs from germline and may be a read error. The chain combines TRBV6-1 with TRBJ2-5, with 11 bases matching TRBD2. Germline CDR1 MNHNS, CDR2 SASEGT. The CDR3 covers 16 residues. The CDR3 DNA reads as TGTGCCAGCAGCGACTTTCTAGCGGGAGGTCGGGAGACCCGGTACTTC. As protein: CASSDFLAGGRETRYF.

The V and J genes are TRBV6-2 or TRBV6-3 and TRBJ2-7, with TRBD1 identical over 8 bases. V gave up 6 bases and J gave up 2 bases; unmatched junction bases: 15. CDR1 is MNHEY, CDR2 SVGEGT, per germline. The CDR3 loop spans 17 amino acids. The CDR3 DNA follows: TGTGCCAGCAGCTTTTCCCACCTCAGGGGGCTTACCTACGAGCAGTACTTC. The encoded protein is CASSFSHLRGLTYEQYF.

Comment on this clonotype: A read error may be the cause here, since a much bigger clone is one base away. This chain links TRBV5-4 with TRBJ2-7, with 8 bases identical to TRBD2. The CDR3 contains 15 residues. Per the germline V gene, CDR1 is SGHNT and CDR2 is YYREEE (reference sequence). The junction had 13 bases not matched to a gene; V was cut back by 4 bases and J by 7 bases. In DNA, the CDR3 is TGTGCCAGCAGCGACCTCAGCGGGGGCCGCAATGAGCAGTACTTC. Protein sequence: CASSDLSGGRNEQYF.

V usage is TRBV7-2 and J usage is TRBJ2-6, with 9 positions matching TRBD2. Germline trimming cut 4 bases from V and 0 bases from J; bases unmatched to any gene: 13. The germline CDR1 and CDR2 sequences are SGHTA and FQGNSA. The CDR3 extends over 20 amino acids. The CDR3 protein is CASSSVGPLAGFSGANVLTF. As DNA, the CDR3 is TGTGCCAGCAGCTCGGTCGGCCCACTAGCGGGCTTCTCTGGGGCCAACGTCCTGACTTTC.

This clonotype was found many times. V usage is TRBV7-2 and J usage is TRBJ2-6; the D is unclear. Trimming cost V 4 bases and J 1 base, with 8 bases left between them. Germline V gives CDR1 SGHTA, CDR2 FQGNSA. The length of the CDR3 is 15 residues. The CDR3 reads CASSSSESGANVLTF. The CDR3 region has the DNA TGTGCCAGCAGCTCCTCGGAGTCTGGGGCCAACGTCCTGACTTTC.

This clonotype was recorded many times. The CDR3 loop reads CASSLSGGWSDTQYF. For the CDR3, the DNA is TGTGCCAGCAGCTTGTCAGGGGGGTGGTCAGATACGCAGTATTTT. This chain links TRBV5-5 with TRBJ2-3; D perhaps matches TRBD1 (7 bases). Germline V gives CDR1 SGHKS, CDR2 YYEKEE (reference sequence). Trimming removed 1 base from V and 4 bases from J, with 13 bases in between. This CDR3 spans 15 amino acids.

This clonotype has more than one count but fewer than ten. The chain recombines TRBV2 with TRBJ2-1; TRBD2 might be the D (6 bases). V lost 6 bases to trimming and J lost 15 bases, with 15 bases between them. The CDR3 totals 11 residues. Germline CDR1 reads SNHLY; CDR2 reads FYNNEI. CDR3 nucleotide sequence: TGTGCCAGCAGCGAGGACGGGGGACCGTTCTTC. This translates into CASSEDGGPFF. Supplemented by reference TRBV2 and TRBJ2-1, the full variable domain reads EPEVTQTPSHQVTQMGQEVILRCVPISNHLYFYWYRQILGQKVEFLVSFYNNEISEKSEIFDDQFSVERPDGSNFTLKIRSTKLEDSAMYFCASSEDGGPFFGPGTRLTVL.

This clonotype was detected ten times or more. This chain joins TRBV20-1 and TRBJ2-3; 10 nucleotides agree with TRBD2. V gave up 0 bases and J gave up 6 bases; unmatched junction bases: 15. The CDR3 covers 18 residues. The germline CDR1 and CDR2 sequences are DFQATT and SNEGSKA (reference sequence). DNA of the CDR3: TGCAGTGCTAGAGATTCGTCGAGCTTCCTAGCGGGAGACGATACGCAGTATTTT. It translates to CSARDSSSFLAGDDTQYF.

The table lists this clonotype with a few counts. The chain uses TRBV27 and TRBJ1-2; no clear D. Germline lookup yields CDR1 MNHEY and CDR2 SMNVEV (reference sequence). This CDR3 region has 15 residues. V lost 7 bases to trimming and J lost 0 bases, with 15 bases between them. For the CDR3, the DNA is TGTGCCAGCAAGGAACAAACGATTTCTAACTATGGCTACACCTTC. It encodes CASKEQTISNYGYTF.

This clonotype has ten or more counts. The rearrangement joins TRBV12-3 or TRBV12-4 to TRBJ2-1; 10 bases match TRBD2. The J segment lost 8 bases and the V segment lost 1 base, leaving 8 bases of the junction unmatched. CDR3 length: 16 residues. The CDR3 here is CASSLGFLAGADEQFF. CDR3 bases: TGTGCCAGCAGTTTAGGCTTCCTAGCGGGAGCGGATGAGCAGTTCTTC.

This chain links TRBV2 with TRBJ2-7; TRBD1 matches at 7 bases. Germline CDR1 and CDR2: SNHLY and FYNNEI. V was clipped by 5 bases and J by 7 bases; unmatched bases: 2. The CDR3 loop spans 11 amino acids. The CDR3 spells CASSFRGEQYV. The CDR3 bases are TGTGCCAGCAGTTTCAGGGGGGAGCAGTACGTC.